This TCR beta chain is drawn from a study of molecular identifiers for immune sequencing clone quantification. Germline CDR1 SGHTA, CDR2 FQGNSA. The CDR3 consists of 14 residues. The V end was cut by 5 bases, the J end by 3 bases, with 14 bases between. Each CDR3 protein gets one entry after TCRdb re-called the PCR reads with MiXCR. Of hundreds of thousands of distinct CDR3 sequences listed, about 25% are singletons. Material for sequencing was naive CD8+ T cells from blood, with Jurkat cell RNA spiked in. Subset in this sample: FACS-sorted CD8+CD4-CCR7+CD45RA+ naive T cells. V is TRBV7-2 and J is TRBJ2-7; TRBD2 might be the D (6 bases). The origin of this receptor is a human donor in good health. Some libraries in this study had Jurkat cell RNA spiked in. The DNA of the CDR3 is TGTGCCAGCAGCGCGGGACTGACACACTACGAGCAGTACTTC. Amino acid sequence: CASSAGLTHYEQYF.